The 23 T cell receptor beta chains listed next were all sequenced from one sample in a study of memory CD8 T cells in hepatitis C reinfection. This table comes from immunoSEQ multiplex PCR, and its TCRdb copy is limited to in-frame clones, with some not included. Of 45,000 to 50,000 clones listed, roughly 87% are singletons. The time point was: late/post reinfection, 12 to 24 weeks after detection. Sorted cells were sequenced directly ex vivo without any in vitro expansion. Sequenced input: naive CD8+ T cells sorted from blood. The source of these receptors is a man between 18 and 29 years old with hepatitis C virus infection.

The chain employs TRBV6-1 and TRBJ2-2; D not resolved. The CDR3 loop spans 11 amino acids. Trimming stripped 4 bases from V and 7 bases from J, with 4 bases between. Germline V CDR1 and CDR2: MNHNS, SASEGT. CDR3 DNA sequence: TGTGCCAGCAGTGTTCTCGGGGAGCTGTTTTTT. As protein: CASSVLGELFF.

In its sample, this clone was seen once. J is TRBJ2-1 and V is TRBV6-1; 10 nucleotides match TRBD1. CDR1 MNHNS and CDR2 SASEGT come from the germline V gene. V shed 8 bases and J 6 bases; nucleotides not matched to a gene: 10. The CDR3 is made up of 15 amino acids. CDR3 DNA: TGTGCCAGCGTACTGGGACAGGGGTTGGGCAATGAGCAGTTCTTC. Its translation: CASVLGQGLGNEQFF.

The table lists this clone with a count of one. The chain recombines TRBV29-1 with TRBJ2-2; TRBD2 matches 7 bases. Germline values: CDR1 SQVTM, CDR2 ANQGSEA. V lost 5 bases, J lost 7 bases, and 7 bases stayed unmatched. This CDR3 is 13 amino acids long. CDR3 sequence: CSVTSDSIGELFF. CDR3 sequence (DNA): TGCAGCGTTACTAGCGACTCCATCGGGGAGCTGTTTTTT.

The rearrangement joins TRBV14 to TRBJ2-1; 8 bases agree with TRBD2. CDR1 and CDR2 from the germline V gene are SGHDN and FVKESK. This CDR3 has 16 residues. Trimming cost V 0 bases and J 7 bases; bases outside gene matches: 8. The CDR3 coding sequence is TGTGCCAGCAGCCAAGATGTTAGCGGGACGGGGAATGAGCAGTTCTTC. As protein: CASSQDVSGTGNEQFF. Combining the CDR3 with reference TRBV14 and TRBJ2-1 gives the whole variable domain EAGVTQFPSHSVIEKGQTVTLRCDPISGHDNLYWYRRVMGKEIKFLLHFVKESKQDESGMPNNRFLAERTGGTYSTLKVQPAELEDSGVYFCASSQDVSGTGNEQFFGPGTRLTVL.

The chain uses TRBV7-8 and TRBJ2-5; TRBD1 aligns across 7 bases. Trimming took 1 base from V and 2 from J; bases not matched to a gene: 4. Germline V CDR1 and CDR2: SGHVS, FQNEAQ. The CDR3 is made up of 15 amino acids. The CDR3 DNA is TGTGCCAGCAGCTTAGGGGTCAGGGGGCAAGAGACCCAGTACTTC. It translates to CASSLGVRGQETQYF.

This sequence joins TRBV19 and TRBJ2-2; D may be TRBD1 (6 bases). The CDR3 extends over 14 amino acids. Germline CDR1 reads LNHDA; CDR2 reads SQIVND (reference sequence). V dropped 3 bases and J dropped 3 bases, with 8 bases sitting between them. The CDR3, as DNA: TGTGCCAGTAGTATCTCAGGGGACACCGGGGAGCTGTTTTTT. It is translated as CASSISGDTGELFF.

This clone appeared a single time. The chain recombines TRBV6-5 with TRBJ2-5; TRBD1 is a possible D gene (6 bases). Germline V gene lookup returns CDR1 MNHEY and CDR2 SVGAGI. V was clipped by 4 bases and J by 2 bases, with 11 bases between them. The CDR3 runs 14 residues. CDR3 loop: CASSFQGIQETQYF. The CDR3 nucleotides are TGTGCCAGCAGTTTCCAGGGGATTCAAGAGACCCAGTACTTC.

The chain joins TRBV28 to TRBJ2-3; TRBD1 might be the D (5 bases). V lost 2 bases, J lost 0 bases, and 9 bases lay in between. Germline-derived CDR1 and CDR2 are MDHEN and SYDVKM. The length of the CDR3 is 15 residues. Here the CDR3 DNA reads TGTGCCAGCAGTTTACAGGGATCTAGCACAGATACGCAGTATTTT. Amino acid sequence: CASSLQGSSTDTQYF.

V and J are TRBV14 and TRBJ2-7; 9 bases are a match to TRBD2. The germline CDR1 and CDR2 sequences are SGHDN and FVKESK. The CDR3 totals 15 residues. Unmatched junction bases numbered 5, after V lost 3 bases and J lost 2 bases. The CDR3 sequence is CASSHLAGFTYEQYF. The CDR3 DNA reads TGTGCCAGCAGCCACCTAGCGGGGTTCACCTACGAGCAGTACTTC.

The chain couples TRBV6-6 to TRBJ2-1; 12 bases agree with TRBD2. Germline V lookup: CDR1 MNHNY, CDR2 SVGAGI (reference sequence). The CDR3 runs to 15 residues. The J segment lost 6 bases and the V segment lost 5 bases, leaving 5 bases of the junction unmatched. The CDR3 DNA follows: TGTGCCAGCAGTATGACTAGCGGGAGCCCCAATGAGCAGTTCTTC. As protein: CASSMTSGSPNEQFF.

The chain uses TRBV28 and TRBJ2-1, with 8 bases aligning to TRBD2. Germline CDR1 MDHEN, CDR2 SYDVKM. This CDR3 region has 16 residues. V lost 6 bases and J lost 0; bases outside the gene matches: 7. CDR3: CASRQNSGNSYNEQFF. The CDR3 DNA sequence: TGTGCCAGCAGGCAGAATAGCGGGAACTCCTACAATGAGCAGTTCTTC.

The chain links TRBV19 to TRBJ2-5; 8 bases fit TRBD2. The germline V gene encodes CDR1 LNHDA and CDR2 SQIVND (reference sequence). V lost 6 bases to trimming and J lost 2 bases; unmatched junction nucleotides: 11. The CDR3 has 16 residues. The CDR3 sequence is CASSPGAGGPQETQYF. CDR3 bases: TGTGCCAGTAGCCCCGGGGCGGGAGGCCCTCAAGAGACCCAGTACTTC.

This clone showed up just once. The chain combines TRBV4-1 with TRBJ2-5; 7 bases fit TRBD1. V lost 0 bases, J lost 2 bases, and 3 bases stayed unmatched. The CDR3 consists of 15 residues. Per germline, CDR1 MGHRA and CDR2 YSYEKL. CDR3 sequence: CASSQEGTAQETQYF. The CDR3 coding sequence is TGCGCCAGCAGCCAAGAAGGGACAGCGCAAGAGACCCAGTACTTC.

CDR3 coding DNA: TGTGCCAGCAGTCCGCTACAGGGGGCGACTGAAGCTTTCTTT. Translating it yields CASSPLQGATEAFF. The V gene is TRBV28, the J gene TRBJ1-1; 9 bases match TRBD1. The CDR3 spans 14 residues. Germline lookup yields CDR1 MDHEN and CDR2 SYDVKM. Trimming took 5 bases from V and 5 from J; bases not matched to a gene: 6.

The gene calls are TRBV7-9 and TRBJ2-2, with D possibly TRBD1 on 6 matching bases. Trimming pared 4 bases from V and 1 base from J, leaving 7 bases between. The CDR3 consists of 14 residues. Germline V gene lookup returns CDR1 SEHNR and CDR2 FQNEAQ (reference sequence). DNA of the CDR3: TGTGCCAGCAGCTCGACAGGGAACACCGGGGAGCTGTTTTTT. Residues: CASSSTGNTGELFF.

This chain connects TRBV5-6 to TRBJ1-2; D uncertain. The CDR3 has 14 amino acids. Germline CDR1 SGHDT, CDR2 YYEEEE. V was pared by 5 bases and J by 3 bases, with 14 bases between. The CDR3 nucleotides read TGTGCCAGCAGTTACGACATTATATACTATGGCTACACCTTC. Its translation is CASSYDIIYYGYTF.

This clone was detected once. The chain employs TRBV21-1 and TRBJ2-7; the listed D gene, TRBD1, was not tested against the DNA. TRBV21-1 counts as a pseudogene. The CDR3 totals 15 residues. The DNA for the CDR3 is TGTGCCAGCAGCAAACCAACAGGGGCTTTCTACGAGCAGTACGTC. This sequence encodes CASSKPTGAFYEQYV.

This chain links TRBV10-3 with TRBJ2-1; D is possibly TRBD1 (5 bases). Germline V gene sequence: CDR1 ENHRY, CDR2 SYGVKD. The CDR3 covers 14 residues. V gave up 6 bases and J gave up 2 bases, with 11 bases separating them. In DNA, the CDR3 is TGTGCCATCAGCCCCGACAGCACCTACAATGAGCAGTTCTTC. It yields the protein CAISPDSTYNEQFF.

The chain combines TRBV5-1 with TRBJ2-2; 12 bases match TRBD1. V was pared by 3 bases and J by 3 bases, with 12 bases of the junction left unmatched. Germline CDR1 and CDR2: SGHRS and YFSETQ. The CDR3 is made up of 19 amino acids. For the CDR3, the DNA is TGCGCCAGCAGCTCCCCCCTATGGGACAGGGGGCTTCACACCGGGGAGCTGTTTTTT. Translated, it gives CASSSPLWDRGLHTGELFF.

The rearrangement links TRBV19 to TRBJ2-2, with 9 positions matching TRBD2. CDR1 is LNHDA and CDR2 is SQIVND in the germline V gene (reference sequence). The CDR3 is 17 amino acids. J was trimmed by 6 bases and V by 2 bases; bases with no gene match: 10. CDR3 sequence (DNA): TGTGCCAGTAGTATAAGTAGCGGGGGTTCAATTTCCGGGGAGCTGTTTTTT. Translated, it gives CASSISSGGSISGELFF.

This sequence joins TRBV10-1 and TRBJ2-1; D is ambiguous. Germline values: CDR1 WNHNN, CDR2 SYGVQD (reference sequence). The V end lost 9 bases, the J end lost 1 base, and 16 bases lay between the germline ends. CDR3 size: 15 residues. For the CDR3, the DNA is TGCGCCAGGCCCCGTGGCGGTGATTCCTACAATGAGCAGTTCTTC. It is translated as CARPRGGDSYNEQFF.

This chain connects TRBV6-5 to TRBJ2-1, with D hard to call. This CDR3 comprises 11 residues. V lost 2 bases to trimming and J lost 6 bases, with 2 bases between them. Germline V gene sequence: CDR1 MNHEY, CDR2 SVGAGI. CDR3 sequence: CASSYLNEQFF. CDR3 sequence (DNA): TGTGCCAGCAGTTACCTCAATGAGCAGTTCTTC.

The chain recombines TRBV6-1 with TRBJ2-7; 7 bases are shared with TRBD1. This CDR3 has 15 residues. Germline loops: CDR1 MNHNS, CDR2 SASEGT. V lost 2 bases and J lost 7; bases outside the gene matches: 11. CDR3 DNA: TGTGCCAGCAGTGAATGGGAACAGGGGTTGAGGGAGCAGTACTTC. It is translated as CASSEWEQGLREQYF.